The clone carrying this T cell receptor (beta chain) was seen a handful of times. The source material, roughly 18-30 mg of unsorted bulk tissue, was used to co-extract RNA and DNA. TCR beta cDNA was reverse-transcribed from roughly 520 ng of total RNA. The reaction used a constant-region primer and ProtoScript II reverse transcriptase. Three-round nested multiplex PCR performed with slightly modified ARM-PCR produced the TCR beta libraries. The first two PCR rounds, nine to ten cycles each, used TRBV1-TRBV30 forward primers and a C-beta reverse primer. Using its own MiXCR run on the multiplex PCR reads, TCRdb lists one record per CDR3 protein. The sample records roughly 100,000 distinct CDR3 sequences, around 80% being singletons. This record comes from a study of tumor-infiltrating lymphocytes in primary liver carcinoma. In the study overall: The patient population consisted of men and women between 30 and 69 years of age.

The length of the CDR3 is 13 residues. Looked up from germline, CDR1 is SGHNT and CDR2 is YYREEE (reference sequence). V was shortened by 8 bases and J by 5 bases, with 16 bases between the two germline ends. This TCR was sampled from a man aged 40-50 years with primary liver carcinoma and hepatitis B virus infection. The gene calls are TRBV5-4 and TRBJ1-1, with a weak D call TRBD1 (5 bases). Sequencing used liver tumor tissue from sampling region 3. Stated subset: tumor region T3, left-lateral pole. The CDR3 here is CASSPQGGTEAFF. The CDR3 nucleotides are TGTGCCAGTAGTCCCCAGGGAGGTACTGAAGCTTTCTTT. The whole variable domain, filled in from reference TRBV5-4 and TRBJ1-1, reads ETGVTQSPTHLIKTRGQQVTLRCSSQSGHNTVSWYQQALGQGPQFIFQYYREEENGRGNFPPRFSGLQFPNYSSELNVNALELDDSALYLCASSPQGGTEAFFGQGTRLTVV.